These T cell receptor beta chains were read from a single sample in a study of blood T cell repertoires in COVID-19. Profiled with immunoSEQ multiplex PCR; TCRdb holds only in-frame clones, not every one. Among hundreds of thousands of clones, roughly 92% were seen once, and the ten largest hold more than 0.7%. Input material: peripheral blood. The receptors originated from a man aged 55 to 70 with COVID-19, enrolled during active disease. Both conserved end residues are part of each CDR3. A D gene is named only where the DNA matches it firmly. Only some rows state a clone size, as once, few, many or a class for expanded clones.

D gene: .; V gene: TRBV18; J gene: TRBJ2-7; clone size: .; CDR3 DNA: TGTGCCAGCTCACCGGGGCAGGGTGGCGAGCAGTACTTC; CDR3 protein: CASSPGQGGEQYF
D gene: TRBD2; V gene: TRBV5-4; J gene: TRBJ2-3; clone size: .; CDR3 DNA: TGTGCCAGCAGCTTGATTAGCGGGGGGGTAATAGATACGCAGTATTTT; CDR3 protein: CASSLISGGVIDTQYF
D gene: TRBD2; V gene: TRBV4-1; J gene: TRBJ2-1; clone size: .; CDR3 DNA: TGCGCCAGCAGCCAAGATCGCGCCGGGGTCCGGCGGGGGGGCCTCGATGAGCAGTTCTTC; CDR3 protein: CASSQDRAGVRRGGLDEQFF
D gene: TRBD1; V gene: TRBV11-2; J gene: TRBJ2-3; clone size: .; CDR3 DNA: TGTGCCAGCAGCTTCGGACAGGGGATAACAGATACGCAGTATTTT; CDR3 protein: CASSFGQGITDTQYF
D gene: .; V gene: TRBV3-1/TRBV3-2; J gene: TRBJ1-1; clone size: .; CDR3 DNA: TGTGCCAGCAGCCCCTCCTCCAACACTGAAGCTTTCTTT; CDR3 protein: CASSPSSNTEAFF
D gene: TRBD1; V gene: TRBV7-9; J gene: TRBJ2-7; clone size: few; CDR3 DNA: TGTGCCAGCGGACAGGGGTCCTACGAGCAGTACTTC; CDR3 protein: CASGQGSYEQYF
D gene: TRBD2; V gene: TRBV27; J gene: TRBJ2-1; clone size: .; CDR3 DNA: TGTGCCAGCAGTGGTACTAGCGGCTCAAGGTTGAATGAGCAGTTCTTC; CDR3 protein: CASSGTSGSRLNEQFF
D gene: TRBD2; V gene: TRBV5-4; J gene: TRBJ2-7; clone size: .; CDR3 DNA: TGTGCCAGCAGCCCGGGGACTAGCGGGCTGAGGGAGCAGTACTTC; CDR3 protein: CASSPGTSGLREQYF
D gene: TRBD2; V gene: TRBV12-3/TRBV12-4; J gene: TRBJ2-7; clone size: few; CDR3 DNA: TGTGCCAGCAGTCCTAGCGGGGGTTACGAGCAGTACTTC; CDR3 protein: CASSPSGGYEQYF
D gene: .; V gene: TRBV3-1/TRBV3-2; J gene: TRBJ1-2; clone size: .; CDR3 DNA: TGTGCCAGCAGCCAAGATACGGGGAACTATGGCTACACCTTC; CDR3 protein: CASSQDTGNYGYTF
D gene: TRBD1; V gene: TRBV10-3; J gene: TRBJ1-2; clone size: .; CDR3 DNA: TGTGCCACGAGGACAGGGTCGGGTGGCTACACCTTC; CDR3 protein: CATRTGSGGYTF
D gene: .; V gene: TRBV11-2; J gene: TRBJ2-1; clone size: .; CDR3 DNA: TGTGCCAGCAGAAATACCGGGTCCCCGGGTCATGAGCAGTTCTTC; CDR3 protein: CASRNTGSPGHEQFF
D gene: .; V gene: TRBV1; J gene: TRBJ1-1; clone size: .; CDR3 DNA: TGCACCAGCAGCCAAGATGACCCTCCCGGGGCTTTCTTT; CDR3 protein: CTSSQDDPPGAFF
D gene: .; V gene: TRBV6-1; J gene: TRBJ2-1; clone size: .; CDR3 DNA: TGTGCCAGCAGTGAGGCGGGGTCCCGCAATGAGCAGTTCTTC; CDR3 protein: CASSEAGSRNEQFF
D gene: .; V gene: TRBV4-3; J gene: TRBJ1-3; clone size: .; CDR3 DNA: TGCGCCAGCAGCCAAGATACTTCTAGAAACACCATATATTTT; CDR3 protein: CASSQDTSRNTIYF
D gene: .; V gene: TRBV3-1/TRBV3-2; J gene: TRBJ2-1; clone size: once; CDR3 DNA: TGTGCCAGCAGCCCGTTTTACAATGAGCAGTTCTTC; CDR3 protein: CASSPFYNEQFF
D gene: TRBD2; V gene: TRBV24-1; J gene: TRBJ2-1; clone size: .; CDR3 DNA: TGTGCCACCAGTGACCCACTCCTAGCGGGAGAAGGCAATGAGCAGTTCTTC; CDR3 protein: CATSDPLLAGEGNEQFF
D gene: .; V gene: TRBV3-1/TRBV3-2; J gene: TRBJ1-2; clone size: .; CDR3 DNA: TGTGCCAGCAGCCCTCAAGCGGGGCGCGGTGGCTACACCTTC; CDR3 protein: CASSPQAGRGGYTF
D gene: TRBD1; V gene: TRBV5-4; J gene: TRBJ1-1; clone size: .; CDR3 DNA: TGTGCCAGCAGCGGGGACAGGGGCACTGAAGCTTTCTTT; CDR3 protein: CASSGDRGTEAFF
D gene: TRBD1; V gene: TRBV4-2; J gene: TRBJ1-4; clone size: once; CDR3 DNA: TGTGCCAGCAGCCAAGCGACGGGACAGACTAATGAAAAACTGTTTTTT; CDR3 protein: CASSQATGQTNEKLFF
D gene: .; V gene: TRBV3-1/TRBV3-2; J gene: TRBJ2-2; clone size: .; CDR3 DNA: TGTGCCAGCAGCCGAATAGACACCACCGGGGAGCTGTTTTTT; CDR3 protein: CASSRIDTTGELFF
D gene: .; V gene: TRBV2; J gene: TRBJ2-1; clone size: .; CDR3 DNA: TGTGCCAGCGTACGTGGACAGAGCGCGACGTATGAGCAGTTCTTC; CDR3 protein: CASVRGQSATYEQFF
D gene: .; V gene: TRBV4-1; J gene: TRBJ1-6; clone size: .; CDR3 DNA: TGCGCCAGCAGCCTCGGGCGAGGAGGTGGTTCACCCCTCCACTTT; CDR3 protein: CASSLGRGGGSPLHF
D gene: TRBD1; V gene: TRBV2; J gene: TRBJ1-6; clone size: .; CDR3 DNA: TGTGCCGCCCACCGGGACAGGGGTAATTCACCCCTCCACTTT; CDR3 protein: CAAHRDRGNSPLHF
D gene: .; V gene: TRBV30; J gene: TRBJ2-7; clone size: .; CDR3 DNA: TGTGCCTGGAGTGTACTAAGCTACGAGCAGTACTTC; CDR3 protein: CAWSVLSYEQYF
D gene: TRBD1; V gene: TRBV6-5; J gene: TRBJ1-4; clone size: .; CDR3 DNA: TGTGCCAGCAGGACCGGGACAGGGGGGCGAAAACTGTTTTTT; CDR3 protein: CASRTGTGGRKLFF
D gene: TRBD2; V gene: TRBV7-8; J gene: TRBJ2-1; clone size: .; CDR3 DNA: TGTGCCAGCAGCTACTTAGCGGGCGCCTACAATGAGCAGTTCTTC; CDR3 protein: CASSYLAGAYNEQFF
D gene: TRBD1; V gene: TRBV29-1; J gene: TRBJ1-1; clone size: .; CDR3 DNA: TGCAGCTCCTGCAGGACAGGGGGCACTGAAGCTTTCTTT; CDR3 protein: CSSCRTGGTEAFF
D gene: .; V gene: TRBV14; J gene: TRBJ2-2; clone size: .; CDR3 DNA: TGTGCCAGCAGCCGACAGTCGAACACCGGGGAGCTGTTTTTT; CDR3 protein: CASSRQSNTGELFF
D gene: TRBD2; V gene: TRBV9; J gene: TRBJ2-2; clone size: .; CDR3 DNA: TGTGCCAGCAGCGTAGCTCCTAGCGGGGGGGCCGACGGGGAGCTGTTTTTT; CDR3 protein: CASSVAPSGGADGELFF
D gene: TRBD1; V gene: TRBV28; J gene: TRBJ2-2; clone size: .; CDR3 DNA: TGTGCCAGCAGTTCCCCCGGGACAGGGTCCTCCGGGGAGCTGTTTTTT; CDR3 protein: CASSSPGTGSSGELFF
D gene: TRBD1; V gene: TRBV19; J gene: TRBJ2-7; clone size: .; CDR3 DNA: TGTGCCAGTAGTAGGGGGACAGGGAGTTACGAGCAGTACTTC; CDR3 protein: CASSRGTGSYEQYF
D gene: .; V gene: TRBV18; J gene: TRBJ1-3; clone size: once; CDR3 DNA: TGTGCCAGCTCAACTCTAGGGGCCCCTCGGGCATCAGGAAACACCATATATTTT; CDR3 protein: CASSTLGAPRASGNTIYF
D gene: .; V gene: TRBV5-1; J gene: TRBJ2-1; clone size: .; CDR3 DNA: TGCGCCAGCAGCCAAGGACAATATTACAATGAGCAGTTCTTC; CDR3 protein: CASSQGQYYNEQFF
D gene: .; V gene: TRBV7-7; J gene: TRBJ2-2; clone size: .; CDR3 DNA: TGTGCTAGCAGCGTAGGACAGAACACCGGGGAGCTGTTTTTT; CDR3 protein: CASSVGQNTGELFF
D gene: .; V gene: TRBV11-1; J gene: TRBJ1-1; clone size: .; CDR3 DNA: TGTGCCAGCAGCTTAGAAGGAGGGGCAGGGATCACTGAAGCTTTCTTT; CDR3 protein: CASSLEGGAGITEAFF
D gene: TRBD1; V gene: TRBV20-1; J gene: TRBJ2-7; clone size: .; CDR3 DNA: TGCAGTGCTACTGAGGGACAGGATTCCGAGCAGTACTTC; CDR3 protein: CSATEGQDSEQYF
D gene: .; V gene: TRBV5-1; J gene: TRBJ1-1; clone size: .; CDR3 DNA: TGCGCCAGCAGCTTGGGAAGGGGGATCGAAGCTTTCTTT; CDR3 protein: CASSLGRGIEAFF
D gene: TRBD2; V gene: TRBV7-8; J gene: TRBJ2-1; clone size: .; CDR3 DNA: TGTGCCAGCGGGCCAACTAGCGGGGACTACAATGAGCAGTTCTTC; CDR3 protein: CASGPTSGDYNEQFF
D gene: .; V gene: TRBV11-3; J gene: TRBJ1-1; clone size: .; CDR3 DNA: TGTGCCAGCAGATGGGGCACAGGTGGCACTGAAGCTTTCTTT; CDR3 protein: CASRWGTGGTEAFF
D gene: TRBD1; V gene: TRBV18; J gene: TRBJ1-1; clone size: .; CDR3 DNA: TGTGCCAGCTCAAAAGGACAGGGTTCGAGTATAAACACTGAAGCTTTCTTT; CDR3 protein: CASSKGQGSSINTEAFF
D gene: TRBD1; V gene: TRBV6-1; J gene: TRBJ2-7; clone size: once; CDR3 DNA: TGTGCCAGCAGTGAACTTCTCCCCGCGACAGGGGCATACGAGCAGTACTTC; CDR3 protein: CASSELLPATGAYEQYF